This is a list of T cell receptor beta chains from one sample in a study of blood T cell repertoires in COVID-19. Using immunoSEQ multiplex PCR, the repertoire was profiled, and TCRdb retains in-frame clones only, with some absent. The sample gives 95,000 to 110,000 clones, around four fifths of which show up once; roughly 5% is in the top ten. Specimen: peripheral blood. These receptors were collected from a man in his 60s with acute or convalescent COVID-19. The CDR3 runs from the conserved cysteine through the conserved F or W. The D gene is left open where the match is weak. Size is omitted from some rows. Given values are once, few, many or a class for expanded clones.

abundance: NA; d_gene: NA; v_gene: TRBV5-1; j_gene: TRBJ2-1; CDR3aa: CASSLEGDEQFF; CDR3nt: TGCGCCAGCAGCTTGGAAGGGGATGAGCAGTTCTTC
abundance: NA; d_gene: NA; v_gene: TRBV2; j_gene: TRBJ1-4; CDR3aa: CASSDPMTHVNEKLFF; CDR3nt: TGTGCCAGCAGTGACCCGATGACTCATGTCAATGAAAAACTGTTTTTT
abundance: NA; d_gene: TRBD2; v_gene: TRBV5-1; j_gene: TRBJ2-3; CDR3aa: CASSLALAGTDTQYF; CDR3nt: TGCGCCAGCAGCTTGGCCCTAGCGGGCACAGATACGCAGTATTTT
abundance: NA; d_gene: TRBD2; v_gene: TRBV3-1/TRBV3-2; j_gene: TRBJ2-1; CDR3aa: CASSQAWGLAGVDEQFF; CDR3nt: TGTGCCAGCAGCCAAGCGTGGGGCCTAGCGGGAGTCGATGAGCAGTTCTTC
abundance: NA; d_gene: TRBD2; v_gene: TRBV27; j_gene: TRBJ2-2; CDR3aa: CASSLRGEIRTGELFF; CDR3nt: TGTGCCAGCAGTTTACGGGGGGAGATTCGAACCGGGGAGCTGTTTTTT
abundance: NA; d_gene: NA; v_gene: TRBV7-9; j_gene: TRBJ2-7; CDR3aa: CASSPGHPSYEQYF; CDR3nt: TGTGCCAGCAGCCCCGGACACCCCTCCTACGAGCAGTACTTC
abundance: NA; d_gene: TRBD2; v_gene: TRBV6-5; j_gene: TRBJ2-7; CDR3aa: CATSTSREQYF; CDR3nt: TGTGCAACGTCGACTAGCCGCGAGCAGTACTTC
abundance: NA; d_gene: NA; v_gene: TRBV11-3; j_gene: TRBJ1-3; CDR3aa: CASSLGDSGNTIYF; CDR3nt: TGTGCCAGCAGCTTAGGAGACTCTGGAAACACCATATATTTT
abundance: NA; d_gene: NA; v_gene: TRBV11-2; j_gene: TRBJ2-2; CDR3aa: CASSSTRDWNTGELFF; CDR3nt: TGTGCCAGCAGCTCTACCCGGGACTGGAACACCGGGGAGCTGTTTTTT
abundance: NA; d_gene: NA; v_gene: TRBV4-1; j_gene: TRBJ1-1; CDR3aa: CASSLGRENTEAFF; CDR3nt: TGCGCCAGCAGCCTCGGACGGGAGAACACTGAAGCTTTCTTT
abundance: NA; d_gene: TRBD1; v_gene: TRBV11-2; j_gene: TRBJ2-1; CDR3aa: CASSSREKGALTFF; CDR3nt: TGTGCCAGCAGCTCAAGGGAGAAGGGGGCCCTCACGTTCTTC
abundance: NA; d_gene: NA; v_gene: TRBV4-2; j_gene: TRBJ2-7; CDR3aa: CASSQLESYEQYF; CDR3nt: TGTGCCAGCAGCCAACTAGAGTCCTACGAGCAGTACTTC
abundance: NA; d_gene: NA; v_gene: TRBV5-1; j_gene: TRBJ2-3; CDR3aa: CASSSQLAATSTDTQYF; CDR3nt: TGCGCCAGCAGCTCCCAACTAGCAGCAACTAGCACAGATACGCAGTATTTT
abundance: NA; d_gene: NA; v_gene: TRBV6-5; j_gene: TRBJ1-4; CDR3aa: CASSYGGGQSEKLFF; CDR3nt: TGTGCCAGCAGTTACGGGGGGGGCCAGAGTGAAAAACTGTTTTTT
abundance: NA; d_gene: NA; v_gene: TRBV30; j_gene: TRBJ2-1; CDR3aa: CAWSVSNTYNEQFF; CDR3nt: TGTGCCTGGAGTGTGAGTAATACTTACAATGAGCAGTTCTTC
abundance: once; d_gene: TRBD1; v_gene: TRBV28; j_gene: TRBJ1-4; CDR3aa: CASSLRTGGREKLFF; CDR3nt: TGTGCCAGCAGTTTACGGACAGGGGGCAGGGAAAAACTGTTTTTT
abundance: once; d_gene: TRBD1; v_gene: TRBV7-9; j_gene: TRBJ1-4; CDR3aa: CASSSSWTGGKLFF; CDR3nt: TGTGCCAGCAGTTCCTCCTGGACAGGGGGAAAACTGTTTTTT
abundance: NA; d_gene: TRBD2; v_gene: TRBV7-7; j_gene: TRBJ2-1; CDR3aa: CASSRRLAGDNEQFF; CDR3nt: TGTGCTAGCAGCCGACGACTAGCGGGTGACAATGAGCAGTTCTTC
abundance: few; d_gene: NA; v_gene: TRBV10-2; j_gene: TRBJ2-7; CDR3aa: CASRLGSEQYF; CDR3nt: TGCGCCAGCAGGCTAGGGAGCGAGCAGTACTTC
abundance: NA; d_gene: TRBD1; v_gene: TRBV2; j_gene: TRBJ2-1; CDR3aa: CASSEARGRYNEQFF; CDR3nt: TGTGCCAGCAGTGAGGCCAGGGGGCGATACAATGAGCAGTTCTTC
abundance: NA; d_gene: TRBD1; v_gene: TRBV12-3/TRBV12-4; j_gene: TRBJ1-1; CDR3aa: CASRGQGGAFF; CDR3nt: TGTGCCAGCAGGGGACAGGGGGGAGCTTTCTTT
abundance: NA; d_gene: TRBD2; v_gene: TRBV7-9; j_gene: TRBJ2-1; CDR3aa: CASSFLAGGPNEQFF; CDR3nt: TGTGCCAGCAGCTTTCTAGCGGGGGGGCCCAATGAGCAGTTCTTC
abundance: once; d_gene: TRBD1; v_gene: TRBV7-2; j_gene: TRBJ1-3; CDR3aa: CASRRQGGNTIYF; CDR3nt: TGTGCCAGCAGACGACAGGGGGGAAACACCATATATTTT
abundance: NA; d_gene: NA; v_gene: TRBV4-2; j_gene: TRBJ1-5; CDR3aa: CASSQDFRAGEDSNQPQHF; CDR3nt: TGTGCCAGCAGCCAAGATTTCAGGGCAGGGGAAGATAGCAATCAGCCCCAGCATTTT